These 30 T cell receptor beta chains came from one sample sequenced in a study of shared clonotypes between healthy human individuals. Naive CD8 cells, CD45RO-negative and positively selected for CCR7, excluded terminally differentiated effector memory CD45RA+ cells. The assay was immunoSEQ multiplex PCR, and TCRdb's table has in-frame clones only and misses some. The sample lists 500,000 to 700,000 clones, approximately 95% occurring once. Sequenced material: naive CD8+ T cells sorted from blood. These receptors all stem from a woman aged 25 to 39 in good health.

The CDR3 DNA reads TGTGCCAGCAGCCCCGACACTAGCGTCCCTGTATACGAGCAGTACTTC. The encoded protein is CASSPDTSVPVYEQYF. The rearrangement links TRBV5-4 to TRBJ2-7, with 7 bases aligning to TRBD2. Germline V CDR1 and CDR2: SGHNT, YYREEE (reference sequence). CDR3 length: 16 amino acids. V lost 4 bases and J lost 4; bases outside the gene matches: 14.

This chain connects TRBV19 to TRBJ1-5; D is possibly TRBD1 (6 bases). Trimming cost V 7 bases and J 3 bases, with 10 bases left between them. This CDR3 is built from 13 residues. Germline-derived CDR1 and CDR2 are LNHDA and SQIVND (reference sequence). CDR3 nucleotides: TGTGCCAGTATACAGGGTCCCAATCAGCCCCAGCATTTT. Its translation: CASIQGPNQPQHF.

The DNA of the CDR3 is TGTGCCAGTAGTATAGTTTCATTCAATCAGCCCCAGCATTTT. It encodes CASSIVSFNQPQHF. V gene TRBV19 combines with J gene TRBJ1-5; D gene uncertain. V lost 1 base, J lost 3 bases, and 7 bases lay in between. The CDR3 has 14 residues. Germline CDR1 LNHDA, CDR2 SQIVND (reference sequence).

The sample holds one count of this clone. The CDR3 DNA follows: TGTGCCACCAGCAGAGATCACAGGGACCACGAGCAGTACTTC. Protein product: CATSRDHRDHEQYF. The chain carries TRBV15 and TRBJ2-7; perhaps TRBD1 as D (6 bases). Germline V CDR1 and CDR2: LNHNV, YYDKDF (reference sequence). V gave up 0 bases and J gave up 5 bases, with 11 bases separating them. This CDR3 comprises 14 residues.

The J gene is TRBJ1-3, the V gene TRBV4-1, with D unclear. The CDR3 spans 18 residues. Looked up from germline, CDR1 is MGHRA and CDR2 is YSYEKL. V was trimmed by 3 bases and J by 1 base, leaving 19 bases between them. The CDR3 sequence: CASSHLARGFSSGNTIYF. In DNA form, the CDR3 reads TGCGCCAGCAGCCACCTAGCGAGAGGATTCAGTTCTGGAAACACCATATATTTT.

This chain links TRBV9 with TRBJ2-1; 9 bases align to TRBD2. The CDR3 consists of 15 residues. Trimming took 7 bases from V and 12 from J; bases not matched to a gene: 17. Germline values: CDR1 SGDLS, CDR2 YYNGEE. In DNA, the CDR3 is TGTGCCAGCGACAATGTCCTAGCGGGACGGGACGGGCAGTTCTTC. Residues: CASDNVLAGRDGQFF.

The chain joins TRBV5-5 to TRBJ2-1, with TRBD2 matching over 7 bases. The CDR3 has 15 residues. Trimming removed 4 bases from V and 2 bases from J; junction bases left unmatched: 6. CDR1 is SGHKS and CDR2 is YYEKEE in the germline V gene (reference sequence). The CDR3 sequence: CASSGGLVAYNEQFF. The CDR3 DNA follows: TGTGCCAGCAGCGGCGGACTAGTTGCCTACAATGAGCAGTTCTTC.

The V and J genes are TRBV19 and TRBJ1-1; D unclear. This CDR3 has 13 amino acids. Germline lookup yields CDR1 LNHDA and CDR2 SQIVND (reference sequence). The ends were cut back, 8 bases at V and 0 bases at J, with 10 bases in the middle. The CDR3 sequence is CASAPPLNTEAFF. The CDR3 DNA reads TGTGCCAGTGCCCCACCATTGAACACTGAAGCTTTCTTT.

This clone has only one observation. The chain is built from TRBV29-1 and TRBJ1-2, with D hard to call. Germline V lookup: CDR1 SQVTM, CDR2 ANQGSEA. This CDR3 comprises 14 residues. The V and J ends lost 1 base and 0 bases respectively, with 9 bases between them. The CDR3 nucleotides are TGCAGCGTTGAAGCGGAGGGCGCTAACTATGGCTACACCTTC. It codes for CSVEAEGANYGYTF.

The V call is TRBV27, the J call TRBJ1-1; D may be TRBD1 (6 bases). The CDR3 sequence is 14 residues long. V was pared by 6 bases and J by 3 bases, with 14 bases between. Germline CDR1 and CDR2: MNHEY and SMNVEV (reference sequence). CDR3 in amino acids: CASRDSAGDTEAFF. DNA for the CDR3: TGTGCCAGCAGGGACAGCGCTGGAGACACTGAAGCTTTCTTT.

This chain connects TRBV5-1 to TRBJ1-1; D is unclear. Trimming removed 4 bases from V and 1 base from J, with 14 bases in between. Germline V CDR1 and CDR2: SGHRS, YFSETQ. The CDR3 covers 15 residues. The CDR3 nucleotides are TGCGCCAGCAGCCCTCTAGGGAACCCGAACACTGAAGCTTTCTTT. Translation gives CASSPLGNPNTEAFF.

V is TRBV28 and J is TRBJ2-5; maybe TRBD2 (6 bases). The CDR3 has 15 amino acids. Per the germline V gene, CDR1 is MDHEN and CDR2 is SYDVKM. The V and J ends lost 5 bases and 7 bases respectively, with 20 bases between them. The CDR3 reads CASSPAGRSGRTQYF. Written as DNA, the CDR3 is TGTGCCAGCAGTCCCGCGGGGCGCTCAGGGAGGACCCAGTACTTC. The full variable domain, with the rest looked up from reference TRBV28 and TRBJ2-5, is DVKVTQSSRYLVKRTGEKVFLECVQDMDHENMFWYRQDPGLGLRLIYFSYDVKMKEKGDIPEGYSVSREKKERFSLILESASTNQTSMYLCASSPAGRSGRTQYFGPGTRLLVL.

On this clone: Its ends do not fully match the called genes, so a read error is possible. CDR3 sequence: CCVWADTQYF. CDR3 nucleotides: TGCTGCGTTTGGGCAGATACGCAGTATTTT. V and J are TRBV6-1 and TRBJ2-3; the D is unclear. Per germline, CDR1 MNHNS and CDR2 SASEGT. CDR3 length: 10 residues.

The chain couples TRBV29-1 to TRBJ2-1; tentative D call: TRBD2 (5 bases). V lost 1 base and J lost 0, with 13 bases in between. Germline-derived CDR1 and CDR2 are SQVTM and ANQGSEA. CDR3 length: 16 residues. CDR3 in amino acids: CSVEGRDYASYNEQFF. The CDR3 DNA reads TGCAGCGTTGAAGGTCGAGACTACGCCTCCTACAATGAGCAGTTCTTC.

The CDR3 bases are TGTGCCAGCAGTTACGGGAGCGAAGACTCCTACGAGCAGTACTTC. This gives the protein CASSYGSEDSYEQYF. The chain couples TRBV6-5 to TRBJ2-7, with D maybe TRBD2 (5 bases). Germline values: CDR1 MNHEY, CDR2 SVGAGI. The V end lost 2 bases, the J end lost 0 bases, and 11 bases lay between the germline ends. CDR3 size: 15 residues.

The chain links TRBV6-4 to TRBJ2-2, with D possibly TRBD2 on 6 matching bases. CDR3 size: 11 residues. Germline assignment: CDR1 MRHNA and CDR2 SNTAGT. Trimming took off 7 bases at V and 7 bases at J, with 7 bases between the two ends. The CDR3 reads CASKGGGELFF. CDR3 bases: TGTGCCAGCAAGGGAGGCGGGGAGCTGTTTTTT.

The chain joins TRBV7-9 to TRBJ1-2; 7 positions match TRBD1. Germline V lookup: CDR1 SEHNR, CDR2 FQNEAQ (reference sequence). V trimming: 1 base; J trimming: 1 base; junction bases outside the gene matches: 6. This CDR3 is 16 amino acids long. The CDR3 reads CASSLVGQSYNYGYTF. The CDR3 DNA follows: TGTGCCAGCAGCTTAGTGGGACAGAGTTATAACTATGGCTACACCTTC.

Note on this clone: This sample also contains other DNA sequences that code for the same CDR3. The rearrangement uses TRBV28 and TRBJ1-1; D ambiguous. The V gene lost 3 bases and the J gene lost 4 bases, with 6 bases spanning the gap. CDR1 is MDHEN and CDR2 is SYDVKM in the germline V gene. This CDR3 spans 12 amino acids. The CDR3 region has the DNA TGTGCCAGCAGTTTCCCGGGCACTGAAGCTTTCTTT. Amino acid sequence: CASSFPGTEAFF. The complete variable domain, with remaining parts taken from reference TRBV28 and TRBJ1-1, reads DVKVTQSSRYLVKRTGEKVFLECVQDMDHENMFWYRQDPGLGLRLIYFSYDVKMKEKGDIPEGYSVSREKKERFSLILESASTNQTSMYLCASSFPGTEAFFGQGTRLTVV.

This chain joins TRBV18 and TRBJ2-1; D could derive from TRBD1 or TRBD2 (5 bases each). Germline CDR1 and CDR2: KGHSH and LQKENI. This CDR3 has 20 residues. Trimming left V 3 bases short and J 1 base short, with 25 bases between. This chain's CDR3 is CASSPDGGTWVEGSYNEQFF. The DNA of the CDR3 is TGTGCCAGCTCACCGGACGGTGGGACGTGGGTAGAAGGTTCCTACAATGAGCAGTTCTTC.

The rearrangement uses TRBV28 and TRBJ2-1, with 10 bases matching TRBD2. CDR3 length equals 15 residues. Trimming cost V 4 bases and J 8 bases; bases outside gene matches: 8. Per the germline V gene, CDR1 is MDHEN and CDR2 is SYDVKM. CDR3 bases: TGTGCCAGCAGTTCAAGCGGGAGGGCCGATGATGAGCAGTTCTTC. It encodes CASSSSGRADDEQFF.

The chain uses TRBV28 and TRBJ2-2; 10 bases fit TRBD2. Germline V lookup: CDR1 MDHEN, CDR2 SYDVKM. V gave up 2 bases and J gave up 7 bases; unmatched junction bases: 13. The CDR3 totals 18 residues. In DNA, the CDR3 is TGTGCCAGCAGTTTACTTCCAGCGGGAGGGCCAAGTATCGGGGAGCTGTTTTTT. Translated, it gives CASSLLPAGGPSIGELFF.

V and J are TRBV6-5 and TRBJ2-7; 12 nucleotides agree with TRBD2. Germline V gene data show CDR1 as MNHEY and CDR2 as SVGAGI. Germline trimming cut 6 bases from V and 6 bases from J; bases unmatched to any gene: 6. This CDR3 is 14 amino acids long. CDR3 region: CASRETSGSREQYF. The CDR3 coding sequence is TGTGCCAGCAGAGAGACTAGCGGGAGCCGCGAGCAGTACTTC.

The chain uses TRBV5-8 and TRBJ2-7; the match to TRBD2 covers 7 bases. V was pared by 4 bases and J by 2 bases, with 6 bases of the junction left unmatched. CDR1 and CDR2 (germline): SGHTS, YDEGEE. The CDR3 totals 14 residues. The CDR3 protein is CASSPGGSPYEQYF. CDR3 bases: TGTGCCAGCAGCCCGGGCGGGAGCCCCTACGAGCAGTACTTC. Full variable domain (outside the CDR3, taken from reference TRBV5-8 and TRBJ2-7): EAGVTQSPTHLIKTRGQQATLRCSPISGHTSVYWYQQALGLGLQFLLWYDEGEERNRGNFPPRFSGRQFPNYSSELNVNALELEDSALYLCASSPGGSPYEQYFGPGTRLTVT.

The V gene is TRBV7-8, the J gene TRBJ2-2, with 9 bases identical to TRBD2. The CDR3 covers 17 residues. With 5 bases clipped from V and 4 bases from J, the junction kept 11 bases outside the gene matches. The germline CDR1 and CDR2 sequences are SGHVS and FQNEAQ. CDR3 sequence (DNA): TGTGCCAGCAGCCAACCGGGACTAGCAGAATTCACCGGGGAGCTGTTTTTT. This sequence encodes CASSQPGLAEFTGELFF. The full variable domain, its missing parts supplied by reference TRBV7-8 and TRBJ2-2, is GAGVSQSPRYKVAKRGQDVALRCDPISGHVSLFWYQQALGQGPEFLTYFQNEAQLDKSGLPSDRFFAERPEGSVSTLKIQRTQQEDSAVYLCASSQPGLAEFTGELFFGEGSRLTVL.

V is TRBV7-8 and J is TRBJ2-7, with D perhaps matching TRBD1 (5 bases). Trimming took 1 base from V and 11 from J, leaving 15 bases between them. Per the germline V gene, CDR1 is SGHVS and CDR2 is FQNEAQ. CDR3 length: 13 amino acids. This chain's CDR3 is CASSLGQSPVEYF. In DNA, the CDR3 is TGTGCCAGCAGCTTAGGACAGAGCCCTGTTGAGTACTTC.

The chain employs TRBV28 and TRBJ1-1, with D hard to call. Germline lookup yields CDR1 MDHEN and CDR2 SYDVKM. V lost 2 bases and J 4 bases, leaving 11 bases between the germline ends. CDR3 length equals 14 residues. CDR3 in amino acids: CASSLTGGITEAFF. The CDR3 bases are TGTGCCAGCAGTTTAACCGGAGGGATCACTGAAGCTTTCTTT.

On this clone itself: The conserved phenylalanine or tryptophan normally closing the CDR3 is absent here, so this likely arose from a read error. Because the CDR3's place on the DNA is in doubt, the DNA is left out and the CDR3 is given as listed by TCRdb. The chain has TRBV11-2 and TRBJ1-4; the listed D gene, TRBD1, was not tested against the DNA. The CDR3 totals 12 residues, both ends included. Germline V gene data show CDR1 as SGHAT and CDR2 as FQNNGV. The CDR3 sequence is CASSHSLGQLVV.

The gene calls are TRBV29-1 and TRBJ2-5; perhaps D is TRBD1 or TRBD2 (5 bases each). The V end was cut by 0 bases, the J end by 11 bases, with 13 bases between. The CDR3 loop spans 12 amino acids. CDR1 is SQVTM, CDR2 ANQGSEA, per germline. Written as DNA, the CDR3 is TGCAGCGTTGAAGATGGGACGGACGATCAGTACTTC. Translation gives CSVEDGTDDQYF.

This chain uses TRBV19 with TRBJ2-7, with 13 bases that match TRBD2. CDR1 is LNHDA, CDR2 SQIVND, per germline (reference sequence). With 0 bases clipped from V and 6 bases from J, the junction kept 2 bases outside the gene matches. CDR3 length: 15 amino acids. CDR3 residues: CASSIETSGRSEQYF. The CDR3, as DNA: TGTGCCAGTAGTATAGAGACTAGCGGGAGGTCCGAGCAGTACTTC.

The genes are TRBV28 and TRBJ1-5; the D is unclear. V was pared by 4 bases and J by 0 bases, with 10 bases between. CDR1 MDHEN and CDR2 SYDVKM come from the germline V gene. The CDR3 consists of 15 residues. CDR3 coding DNA: TGTGCCAGCAGTTCACACACCGTTAGCAATCAGCCCCAGCATTTT. As protein: CASSSHTVSNQPQHF.